The 25 T cell receptor beta chains presented below share a single source sample, sequenced in a study of blood T cell repertoires in COVID-19. The method was immunoSEQ multiplex PCR; TCRdb's version includes in-frame clones alone and lacks a portion of them. The sample contains 40,000 to 50,000 clones, roughly 85% of which appear only once. Sequenced input: peripheral blood. These receptors all stem from a human donor in a cohort sampled during active COVID-19. The donor label of this sample is uncertain.

The V and J genes are TRBV11-2 and TRBJ1-2; D not resolved. The germline gives CDR1 SGHAT, CDR2 FQNNGV. Trimming cost V 3 bases and J 3 bases, with 11 bases left between them. The CDR3 is made up of 14 amino acids. This CDR3 reads CASSLNRDYYGYTF. In DNA, the CDR3 is TGTGCCAGCAGCTTGAACCGAGACTACTATGGCTACACCTTC.

This clone was seen a single time. The V call is TRBV9, the J call TRBJ2-3; D not certain. CDR3 size: 14 residues. In germline, CDR1 is SGDLS, CDR2 YYNGEE. The germline V and J ends were trimmed by 1 base and 5 bases, with 11 bases remaining between them. CDR3 sequence: CASSVSGNVDTQYF. The CDR3 DNA follows: TGTGCCAGCAGCGTATCAGGTAACGTAGATACGCAGTATTTT. The entire variable domain, with the rest obtained from reference TRBV9 and TRBJ2-3, is as follows: DSGVTQTPKHLITATGQRVTLRCSPRSGDLSVYWYQQSLDQGLQFLIQYYNGEERAKGNILERFSAQQFPDLHSELNLSSLELGDSALYFCASSVSGNVDTQYFGPGTRLTVL.

The chain has TRBV30 and TRBJ2-6, with 12 positions matching TRBD1. V was clipped by 7 bases and J by 4 bases; unmatched bases: 5. Per the germline V gene, CDR1 is GTSNPN and CDR2 is SVGIG (reference sequence). CDR3 length: 15 amino acids. The CDR3 DNA is TGTGCCTCGGGACAGGGGGCTGGAGGGGCCAACGTCCTGACTTTC. It is translated as CASGQGAGGANVLTF. Full variable domain (missing parts from reference TRBV30 and TRBJ2-6): SQTIHQWPATLVQPVGSPLSLECTVEGTSNPNLYWYRQAAGRGLQLLFYSVGIGQISSEVPQNLSASRPQDRQFILSSKKLLLSDSGFYLCASGQGAGGANVLTFGAGSRLTVL.

V and J are TRBV7-3 and TRBJ2-1; tentatively, D is TRBD1 (6 bases). The germline V gene encodes CDR1 SGHTA and CDR2 FQGTGA. Between the trimmed V and J ends, which lost 5 bases and 5 bases, there was a span of 16 bases. This CDR3 spans 15 amino acids. The CDR3 spells CASSPRAGANNEQFF. In DNA, the CDR3 is TGTGCCAGCAGCCCAAGGGCAGGGGCAAACAATGAGCAGTTCTTC.

The chain combines TRBV27 with TRBJ1-2; 8 nucleotides agree with TRBD1. The CDR3 is 12 amino acids. V shed 7 bases and J 5 bases; nucleotides not matched to a gene: 3. Looked up from germline, CDR1 is MNHEY and CDR2 is SMNVEV (reference sequence). This CDR3 is CASKDRVYGYTF. CDR3 DNA: TGTGCCAGCAAGGACAGGGTGTATGGCTACACCTTC.

The genes are TRBV6-5 and TRBJ2-5; possible D gene TRBD1, 5 bases. This CDR3 is built from 16 residues. The V end was cut by 2 bases, the J end by 5 bases, with 18 bases between. Germline V gene data show CDR1 as MNHEY and CDR2 as SVGAGI. CDR3 DNA: TGTGCCAGCAGTTACGGGGCCGGGTCAGCCGGCGAGACCCAGTACTTC. It encodes CASSYGAGSAGETQYF.

V and J are TRBV23-1 and TRBJ1-1, with 8 bases lining up with TRBD1. TRBV23-1 is annotated as an ORF whose role is uncertain. The CDR3 is made up of 18 amino acids. V was pared by 0 bases and J by 3 bases, with 12 bases of the junction left unmatched. CDR3: CASSQSMPRGRTDTEAFF. CDR3 DNA: TGCGCCAGCAGTCAATCGATGCCCAGGGGGCGCACCGACACTGAAGCTTTCTTT.

The chain links TRBV7-9 to TRBJ2-1; TRBD1 matches at 9 bases. CDR3 size: 15 residues. CDR1 is SEHNR and CDR2 is FQNEAQ in the germline V gene (reference sequence). J was trimmed by 9 bases and V by 6 bases; bases with no gene match: 12. CDR3 bases: TGTGCCAGCAGACCCGCTGGGGGACAGGGAACTGAGCAGTTCTTC. This encodes CASRPAGGQGTEQFF.

This clone was picked up many times. This chain uses TRBV5-4 with TRBJ1-5, with 9 bases aligning to TRBD1. This CDR3 comprises 14 residues. Looked up from germline, CDR1 is SGHNT and CDR2 is YYREEE (reference sequence). The ends lost 4 bases at V and 7 bases at J; junction bases unmatched: 6. The CDR3 protein is CASSEQGAGQPQHF. The CDR3 bases are TGTGCCAGCAGCGAACAGGGGGCAGGGCAGCCCCAGCATTTT.

This clone showed up just a few times. The V gene is TRBV5-6, the J gene TRBJ1-1; a possible D gene is TRBD1 (6 bases). There are 14 residues in the CDR3. Trimming pared 2 bases from V and 6 bases from J, leaving 14 bases between. Per the germline V gene, CDR1 is SGHDT and CDR2 is YYEEEE. CDR3 in DNA: TGTGCCAGCAGCTTCTATTCCAGGGGACCTGAAGCTTTCTTT. The encoded protein is CASSFYSRGPEAFF.

V usage is TRBV24-1 and J usage is TRBJ2-1, with 12 bases fitting TRBD2. CDR3 length: 18 residues. The trim removed 3 bases at V and 0 bases at J, leaving 5 bases unmatched. Germline V CDR1 and CDR2: KGHDR, SFDVKD. CDR3 sequence (DNA): TGTGCCACCAGTGATGGGCTAGCGGGGGGGAGCTCCTACAATGAGCAGTTCTTC. This translates into CATSDGLAGGSSYNEQFF.

This sequence joins TRBV9 and TRBJ2-1; 10 nucleotides match TRBD2. With V trimmed by 2 bases and J by 4 bases, 3 bases remained unmatched. CDR3 length: 15 residues. The germline CDR1 and CDR2 sequences are SGDLS and YYNGEE. The CDR3, as DNA: TGTGCCAGCAGCGTCGCTAGCGGGGGATACAATGAGCAGTTCTTC. This translates into CASSVASGGYNEQFF.

The J gene is TRBJ2-2, the V gene TRBV7-3; the D is unclear. The CDR3 is 14 amino acids. Per the germline V gene, CDR1 is SGHTA and CDR2 is FQGTGA. V was clipped by 5 bases and J by 1 base, with 8 bases between them. CDR3 in amino acids: CASSLDKNTGELFF. The DNA of the CDR3 is TGTGCCAGCAGCCTCGACAAGAACACCGGGGAGCTGTTTTTT.

The CDR3 spells CASRGEQVSNQPQHF. CDR3 coding DNA: TGTGCCAGCAGAGGAGAACAGGTCAGCAATCAGCCCCAGCATTTT. The chain links TRBV2 to TRBJ1-5; D perhaps matches TRBD1 (5 bases). From germline, CDR1 is SNHLY and CDR2 FYNNEI. The CDR3 extends over 15 amino acids. V lost 6 bases to trimming and J lost 1 base, with 13 bases between them.

V is TRBV21-1 and J is TRBJ2-7; TRBD1 is taken as the D call from the table, unchecked against the DNA. TRBV21-1 is marked as a pseudogene. There are 14 residues in the CDR3. The CDR3 region has the DNA TGTGCCAGCAGCAAGACAGGGGTTCCTGGGGAGCAGTACTTC. It codes for CASSKTGVPGEQYF.

V usage is TRBV5-1 and J usage is TRBJ1-1, with 10 bases fitting TRBD1. The germline gives CDR1 SGHRS, CDR2 YFSETQ. With V trimmed by 3 bases and J by 5 bases, 7 bases remained unmatched. The CDR3 has 15 residues. The CDR3, as DNA: TGCGCCAGCAGCTCCCGGACAGGGGGGTTGACTGAAGCTTTCTTT. Translation: CASSSRTGGLTEAFF.

This clone was seen a single time. The chain recombines TRBV28 with TRBJ1-2; D might be TRBD1 (5 bases). The germline CDR1 and CDR2 sequences are MDHEN and SYDVKM. This CDR3 contains 13 residues. Trimming removed 9 bases at V and 0 bases at J, with 11 bases between. CDR3 nucleotides: TGTGCCAGTTTGGGGGGTTCTAACTATGGCTACACCTTC. Translation: CASLGGSNYGYTF.

The V gene is TRBV3-1 (or the pseudogene TRBV3-2), the J gene TRBJ2-7, with 7 bases matching TRBD1. Germline CDR1 reads LGHDT; CDR2 reads YNNKEL (reference sequence). CDR3 length equals 12 residues. Trimming cost V 2 bases and J 9 bases; bases outside gene matches: 4. The CDR3 bases are TGTGCCAGCAGCCAATGGGACAGTGGGCAGTACTTC. This encodes CASSQWDSGQYF.

The V and J genes are TRBV7-6 and TRBJ2-2; TRBD1 aligns across 12 bases. After removal of 4 bases from V and 6 bases from J, the junction contained 6 bases not matched to a gene. Germline V gene lookup returns CDR1 SGHVS and CDR2 FNYEAQ. This CDR3 region has 16 residues. The CDR3 region has the DNA TGTGCCAGCAGCTGGCTGGGGACAGGGGGCTCCGGGGAGCTGTTTTTT. It translates to CASSWLGTGGSGELFF.

The V and J genes are TRBV28 and TRBJ1-1; the match to TRBD1 covers 7 bases. The germline V gene has CDR1 MDHEN and CDR2 SYDVKM. CDR3 length: 15 amino acids. Trimming took 7 bases from V and 2 from J; bases not matched to a gene: 10. The CDR3: CASNPGQYLNTEAFF. DNA of the CDR3: TGTGCCAGCAACCCGGGACAGTATTTAAACACTGAAGCTTTCTTT.

The rearrangement uses TRBV9 and TRBJ1-5; 7 nucleotides match TRBD1. Trimming removed 9 bases from V and 4 bases from J; junction bases left unmatched: 16. This CDR3 spans 16 amino acids. Germline V CDR1 and CDR2: SGDLS, YYNGEE. DNA for the CDR3: TGTGCCACCCAACGCCTACCGGGACAGCGAAATCAGCCCCAGCATTTT. Protein sequence: CATQRLPGQRNQPQHF.

This chain links TRBV4-1 with TRBJ2-3; D is unclear. V was cut by 0 bases and J by 4 bases, with 8 bases left in between. This CDR3 region has 14 residues. Germline values: CDR1 MGHRA, CDR2 YSYEKL. CDR3 coding DNA: TGCGCCAGCAGCCAAGACTTCACGGCAGATACGCAGTATTTT. It is translated as CASSQDFTADTQYF.

The rearrangement links TRBV12-5 to TRBJ2-3; weak D call: TRBD2 (7 bases). V lost 5 bases, J lost 0 bases, and 24 bases lay in between. This CDR3 comprises 19 residues. Germline CDR1 and CDR2: LGHNT and FRNRAP. CDR3 amino acids: CASGPRNRRGGDSTDTQYF. CDR3 nucleotide sequence: TGTGCTAGTGGTCCCCGGAATCGGAGGGGGGGGGATAGCACAGATACGCAGTATTTT.

V is TRBV14 and J is TRBJ2-7; the D is unclear. Trimming pared 0 bases from V and 7 bases from J, leaving 4 bases between. Germline-derived CDR1 and CDR2 are SGHDN and FVKESK. This CDR3 has 11 residues. The CDR3 spells CASSQDKEQYF. CDR3 in DNA: TGTGCCAGCAGCCAAGATAAAGAGCAGTACTTC. Together with reference TRBV14 and TRBJ2-7, the CDR3 gives the full variable domain: EAGVTQFPSHSVIEKGQTVTLRCDPISGHDNLYWYRRVMGKEIKFLLHFVKESKQDESGMPNNRFLAERTGGTYSTLKVQPAELEDSGVYFCASSQDKEQYFGPGTRLTVT.

The V and J genes are TRBV6-6 and TRBJ2-7, with 7 positions matching TRBD1. Trimming cost V 5 bases and J 3 bases; bases outside gene matches: 1. The length of the CDR3 is 12 residues. CDR1 and CDR2 (germline): MNHNY, SVGAGI (reference sequence). CDR3 DNA sequence: TGTGCCAGCAGTAGGACAGGCTACGAGCAGTACTTC. It is translated as CASSRTGYEQYF.